This entry lists 14 T cell receptor beta chains sequenced from one sample in a study of radiation and T cells in renal cell carcinoma. Time point meaning: blood 4 weeks post-SBRT, at nephrectomy. The treatment here: 15 Gy SBRT to primary tumor, nephrectomy 4 weeks later. The data were produced by immunoSEQ multiplex PCR, yet TCRdb's version contains in-frame clones alone and is incomplete. The data contain some 150,000 clones, about 86% of them seen just once; the ten biggest clones take up over 15%. Source: blood, taken from a patient whose treatment included radiotherapy and nephrectomy. The receptors here all came from a woman aged 45-65 years with renal cell carcinoma.

The J gene is TRBJ2-5, the V gene TRBV11-3, with D possibly TRBD1 on 6 matching bases. V lost 5 bases and J 2 bases, leaving 18 bases between the germline ends. The CDR3 has 16 residues. CDR1 is SGHNT, CDR2 YENEEA, per germline. For the CDR3, the DNA is TGTGCCAGCAGCATTAGCGTGGGGGCGAGACAAGAGACCCAGTACTTC. Translating it yields CASSISVGARQETQYF. Full variable domain (remainder filled in from reference TRBV11-3 and TRBJ2-5): EAGVVQSPRYKIIEKKQPVAFWCNPISGHNTLYWYLQNLGQGPELLIRYENEEAVDDSQLPKDRFSAERLKGVDSTLKIQPAELGDSAVYLCASSISVGARQETQYFGPGTRLLVL.

V usage is TRBV11-2 and J usage is TRBJ2-7; perhaps TRBD1 as D (5 bases). With 0 bases removed from V and 0 bases from J, the gap between germline ends came to 6 bases. This CDR3 contains 14 residues. From germline, CDR1 is SGHAT and CDR2 FQNNGV. The CDR3 loop is CASSLEGVSYEQYF. The CDR3 nucleotides read TGTGCCAGCAGCTTAGAAGGGGTCTCCTACGAGCAGTACTTC.

J is TRBJ1-2 and V is TRBV5-5; 10 nucleotides agree with TRBD1. Germline V CDR1 and CDR2: SGHKS, YYEKEE (reference sequence). The CDR3 length is 15 residues. The V segment lost 3 bases and the J segment 8 bases; nucleotides outside the gene matches: 10. The CDR3 coding sequence is TGTGCCAGCAGCTCGACAGGGGGCGAAGTTGCGGGCTACACCTTC. Protein product: CASSSTGGEVAGYTF.

The chain recombines TRBV7-2 with TRBJ2-5; D gene uncertain. Germline CDR1 is SGHTA and CDR2 is FQGNSA. V was pared by 1 base and J by 5 bases, with 11 bases between. This CDR3 comprises 14 residues. The CDR3 spells CASSLVRNGETQYF. For the CDR3, the DNA is TGTGCCAGCAGCTTAGTCCGGAACGGGGAGACCCAGTACTTC.

On this clone itself: An end of the junction differs from the germline gene, which may be a read error. This chain links TRBV6-5 with TRBJ2-7, with 11 bases identical to TRBD2. Germline CDR1 MNHEY, CDR2 SVGAGI. This CDR3 has 13 residues. The CDR3 sequence: CASKTSGNPRPTF. CDR3 in DNA: TGTGCCAGCAAGACTAGCGGGAACCCCCGGCCTACATTC.

This chain links TRBV6-5 with TRBJ2-7, with D tentatively TRBD1 or TRBD2 (6 bases each). Trimming took off 7 bases at V and 2 bases at J, with 12 bases between the two ends. Germline CDR1 is MNHEY and CDR2 is SVGAGI. This CDR3 region has 13 residues. The DNA of the CDR3 is TGTGCCAGCATGAAGGGGGGAACCTACGAGCAGTACTTC. This sequence encodes CASMKGGTYEQYF.

The chain carries TRBV10-2 and TRBJ2-1; D possibly corresponds to TRBD1 (5 bases). Per germline, CDR1 WSHSY and CDR2 SAAADI. V was pared by 4 bases and J by 8 bases, with 18 bases between. This CDR3 is built from 15 residues. CDR3 amino acids: CASSAEFPEGDEQFF. The CDR3 coding sequence is TGCGCCAGCAGTGCGGAATTTCCCGAAGGGGATGAGCAGTTCTTC.

The V call is TRBV7-7, the J call TRBJ1-1; D is undetermined. V was trimmed by 1 base and J by 1 base, leaving 4 bases between them. Germline V CDR1 and CDR2: SSHAT, FNYEAQ (reference sequence). The CDR3 totals 13 residues. CDR3 nucleotides: TGTGCCAGCAGCTTAGATCGGAACACTGAAGCTTTCTTT. As protein: CASSLDRNTEAFF.

This clone was counted a single time. CDR3 sequence (DNA): TGTGCCAGCAGCATGGGAGGTTTACGTGAGCAGTTCTTC. It codes for CASSMGGLREQFF. This sequence joins TRBV5-6 and TRBJ2-1; D might be TRBD2 (6 bases). Germline CDR1 and CDR2: SGHDT and YYEEEE. The CDR3 is made up of 13 amino acids. The ends were cut back, 4 bases at V and 9 bases at J, with 14 bases in the middle.

This sequence joins TRBV19 and TRBJ1-1; tentative D call: TRBD1 (5 bases). Germline CDR1 and CDR2: LNHDA and SQIVND (reference sequence). The V end was cut by 3 bases, the J end by 4 bases, with 12 bases between. CDR3 length: 14 residues. CDR3 in DNA: TGTGCCAGTAGTATCGACGAGGGGAGCACTGAAGCTTTCTTT. Amino acids: CASSIDEGSTEAFF.

This chain connects TRBV21-1 to TRBJ1-2; TRBD1 is the table's D call, not checked against the DNA. TRBV21-1 is annotated as a pseudogene. This CDR3 comprises 15 residues. As DNA, the CDR3 is TGTGCCAGCAGCAAAGGAGGGACAGGGGGCTATGGCTACACCTTC. Its translation is CASSKGGTGGYGYTF.

J is TRBJ2-4 and V is TRBV7-2; 11 bases match TRBD1. V was clipped by 5 bases and J by 8 bases; unmatched bases: 5. Germline assignment: CDR1 SGHTA and CDR2 FQGNSA. The CDR3 sequence is 14 residues long. CDR3 nucleotide sequence: TGTGCCAGCAGCCCTGGACAGGGGGCTGACATTCAGTACTTC. Translation: CASSPGQGADIQYF.

This clone was counted between two and nine times. J is TRBJ2-7 and V is TRBV18; D is uncertain. From germline, CDR1 is KGHSH and CDR2 LQKENI. The CDR3 is made up of 10 amino acids. With 4 bases removed from V and 6 bases from J, the gap between germline ends came to 4 bases. CDR3 protein: CASSQAEQYF. In DNA, the CDR3 is TGTGCCAGCTCACAAGCCGAGCAGTACTTC. The full variable domain, completed using reference TRBV18 and TRBJ2-7, is NAGVMQNPRHLVRRRGQEARLRCSPMKGHSHVYWYRQLPEEGLKFMVYLQKENIIDESGMPKERFSAEFPKEGPSILRIQQVVRGDSAAYFCASSQAEQYFGPGTRLTVT.

This chain links TRBV5-6 with TRBJ2-3; the D is unclear. The V gene lost 5 bases and the J gene lost 2 bases, with 9 bases spanning the gap. Germline values: CDR1 SGHDT, CDR2 YYEEEE. This CDR3 comprises 13 residues. The CDR3 loop reads CASRETYTDTQYF. The CDR3 region has the DNA TGTGCCAGCAGGGAAACTTACACAGATACGCAGTATTTT.